One sample yielded the 22 T cell receptor beta chains listed below, sequenced in a study of identical twins. TCRdb independently ran MiXCR on the 5' RACE reads; one entry per CDR3 protein. The sample includes 300,000 to 400,000 distinct CDR3 sequences, 9% to 15% of them seen just once. This same sample was also taken into another study, of yellow fever vaccine responses in identical twins.

The material sequenced was CD8+ T cells sorted from blood. All receptors derive from a woman under 30 in good health.

The rearrangement uses TRBV7-6 and TRBJ1-5; 7 bases are shared with TRBD1. Germline assignment: CDR1 SGHVS and CDR2 FNYEAQ. Trimming took 5 bases from V and 5 from J; bases not matched to a gene: 15. The CDR3 runs 17 residues. CDR3 DNA sequence: TGTGCCAGCAGCCCCGACACTCGACAGGGTAACTATCAGCCCCAGCATTTT. Amino acid sequence: CASSPDTRQGNYQPQHF.

The chain links TRBV6-5 to TRBJ2-2, with D perhaps TRBD1 or TRBD2 (5 bases each). V lost 2 bases and J lost 5, with 15 bases in between. Per germline, CDR1 MNHEY and CDR2 SVGAGI. The CDR3 loop spans 16 amino acids. The CDR3 nucleotides are TGTGCCAGCAGTTACCGGGGACCGGATGGGACCGGGGAGCTGTTTTTT. As protein: CASSYRGPDGTGELFF.

This clonotype was picked up a small number of times. The J gene is TRBJ2-3, the V gene TRBV27; D remains unclear. V was shortened by 6 bases and J by 5 bases, with 9 bases between the two germline ends. The CDR3 consists of 12 residues. Germline values: CDR1 MNHEY, CDR2 SMNVEV (reference sequence). The DNA of the CDR3 is TGTGCCAGCAGCCCCAACTTAGATACGCAGTATTTT. This codes for CASSPNLDTQYF.

The chain is built from TRBV7-2 and TRBJ2-7; D gene unclear. Trimming pared 3 bases from V and 2 bases from J, leaving 11 bases between. CDR1 SGHTA and CDR2 FQGNSA come from the germline V gene. This CDR3 region has 14 residues. The CDR3, as DNA: TGTGCCAGCAGCTTGGGGAACGCCCCCTACGAGCAGTACTTC. Translated, it gives CASSLGNAPYEQYF. The full variable domain, with the rest looked up from reference TRBV7-2 and TRBJ2-7, is GAGVSQSPSNKVTEKGKDVELRCDPISGHTALYWYRQSLGQGLEFLIYFQGNSAPDKSGLPSDRFSAERTGGSVSTLTIQRTQQEDSAVYLCASSLGNAPYEQYFGPGTRLTVT.

In its sample, this clonotype was seen a few times. V is TRBV12-3 or TRBV12-4 and J is TRBJ2-4, with 12 bases identical to TRBD1. The CDR3 is 20 residues long. The junction had 23 bases not matched to a gene; V was cut back by 6 bases and J by 8 bases. CDR3: CASRIGTGGDPFYPTDIQYF. The CDR3 coding sequence is TGTGCCAGCAGGATCGGGACAGGGGGCGACCCATTCTACCCCACGGACATTCAGTACTTC.

The V and J genes are TRBV7-9 and TRBJ2-6; D not certain. With 8 bases removed from V and 0 bases from J, the gap between germline ends came to 8 bases. This CDR3 comprises 14 residues. Germline V gene sequence: CDR1 SEHNR, CDR2 FQNEAQ (reference sequence). The CDR3 here is CASWSNSGANVLTF. The CDR3 nucleotides read TGTGCCAGCTGGTCAAACTCTGGGGCCAACGTCCTGACTTTC.

This clonotype occurred many times. This rearrangement joins TRBV12-3 or TRBV12-4 to TRBJ1-1; 7 bases align to TRBD1. There are 16 residues in the CDR3. J was trimmed by 7 bases and V by 4 bases; bases with no gene match: 15. DNA for the CDR3: TGTGCCAGCAGTTCCTCTCCCAGGGGGGGGTGGAATGAAGCTTTCTTT. Amino acids: CASSSSPRGGWNEAFF.

This chain joins TRBV11-1 and TRBJ2-4, with 8 bases that match TRBD2. This CDR3 has 13 residues. Germline CDR1 is SGHAT and CDR2 is FQDESV (reference sequence). The ends lost 3 bases at V and 5 bases at J; junction bases unmatched: 0. In nucleotides, the CDR3 is TGTGCCAGCAGCTTGACTAGCGAAAACATTCAGTACTTC. Translation gives CASSLTSENIQYF.

This clonotype has just a few counts. The chain uses TRBV7-9 and TRBJ1-4; no firm D call. V gave up 5 bases and J gave up 5 bases, with 18 bases separating them. The CDR3 has 16 amino acids. The germline V gene encodes CDR1 SEHNR and CDR2 FQNEAQ (reference sequence). The CDR3 loop reads CASSPDGSRTNEKLFF. The CDR3 nucleotides read TGTGCCAGCAGCCCCGACGGGAGCCGGACCAATGAAAAACTGTTTTTT.

This clonotype has more than one count but fewer than ten. This CDR3 is CASSFTPGNTEAFF. The CDR3 bases are TGTGCCAGCAGTTTTACTCCGGGAAACACTGAAGCTTTCTTT. The V and J genes are TRBV12-3 or TRBV12-4 and TRBJ1-1; D uncertain. V was clipped by 3 bases and J by 2 bases, with 10 bases between them. This CDR3 is built from 14 residues.

This clonotype was counted a few times. The gene calls are TRBV27 and TRBJ1-6, with TRBD1 as a possible D gene (5 bases). CDR3 length: 15 residues. Trimming took 2 bases from V and 4 from J, leaving 9 bases between them. Per the germline V gene, CDR1 is MNHEY and CDR2 is SMNVEV (reference sequence). The CDR3 region is CASSLGRAYNSPLHF. The CDR3 region has the DNA TGTGCCAGCAGTTTAGGCAGGGCTTATAATTCACCCCTCCACTTT.

V gene TRBV20-1 combines with J gene TRBJ1-2, with unresolved D. This CDR3 is built from 14 residues. Trimming removed 3 bases from V and 4 bases from J, with 15 bases in between. Germline assignment: CDR1 DFQATT and CDR2 SNEGSKA (reference sequence). The DNA of the CDR3 is TGCAGTGCTAGTTTAGGAACGACAAGCTATGGCTACACCTTC. Its translation is CSASLGTTSYGYTF.

For the CDR3, the DNA is TGCAGTGCCGATAGTGGGGGGAGTATGGAAGAGACCCAGTACTTC. This gives the protein CSADSGGSMEETQYF. The rearrangement uses TRBV20-1 and TRBJ2-5; D possibly corresponds to TRBD2 (6 bases). Germline V gene data show CDR1 as DFQATT and CDR2 as SNEGSKA (reference sequence). V lost 6 bases to trimming and J lost 3 bases, with 20 bases between them. This CDR3 contains 15 residues.

A few counts support this clonotype. The chain recombines TRBV12-5 with TRBJ2-5; D may correspond to TRBD1 or TRBD2 (5 bases each). Trimming took off 7 bases at V and 4 bases at J, with 13 bases between the two ends. This CDR3 is built from 13 residues. The germline V gene has CDR1 LGHNT and CDR2 FRNRAP. Here the CDR3 reads CASAPAGTETQYF. DNA for the CDR3: TGTGCTAGTGCCCCGGCAGGGACAGAGACCCAGTACTTC.

This clonotype was picked up a small number of times. The V call is TRBV6-2 or TRBV6-3, the J call TRBJ2-2; 9 bases fit TRBD2. The CDR3 spans 19 residues. In germline, CDR1 is MNHEY, CDR2 SVGEGT. The J segment lost 4 bases and the V segment lost 2 bases, leaving 14 bases of the junction unmatched. The CDR3 reads CASSYEVDQAGGITGELFF. The CDR3 DNA reads TGTGCCAGCAGTTACGAGGTAGATCAAGCGGGGGGAATCACCGGGGAGCTGTTTTTT.

This clonotype was counted only a few times. V is TRBV5-1 and J is TRBJ2-7, with 10 bases fitting TRBD2. This CDR3 is built from 14 residues. The J segment lost 5 bases and the V segment lost 4 bases, leaving 6 bases of the junction unmatched. Germline values: CDR1 SGHRS, CDR2 YFSETQ. The CDR3 protein is CASSPGLASDEQYF. CDR3 DNA: TGCGCCAGCAGCCCGGGACTAGCGAGCGACGAGCAGTACTTC.

This clonotype was recorded many times. The rearrangement links TRBV20-1 to TRBJ2-7; 8 nucleotides match TRBD1. Germline assignment: CDR1 DFQATT and CDR2 SNEGSKA (reference sequence). This CDR3 contains 14 residues. V trimming: 0 bases; J trimming: 4 bases; junction bases outside the gene matches: 5. The CDR3 is CSARDPDREYEQYF. In DNA form, the CDR3 reads TGCAGTGCTAGAGATCCGGACAGGGAGTACGAGCAGTACTTC.

V is TRBV7-8 and J is TRBJ1-1; 9 nucleotides line up with TRBD1. This CDR3 spans 15 amino acids. V shed 4 bases, J shed 1 base, and the junction held 4 bases outside the gene matches. Germline values: CDR1 SGHVS, CDR2 FQNEAQ. The CDR3 loop is CASSSWTGENTEAFF. DNA of the CDR3: TGTGCCAGCAGCTCCTGGACAGGGGAGAACACTGAAGCTTTCTTT. Full variable domain (rest looked up from reference TRBV7-8 and TRBJ1-1): GAGVSQSPRYKVAKRGQDVALRCDPISGHVSLFWYQQALGQGPEFLTYFQNEAQLDKSGLPSDRFFAERPEGSVSTLKIQRTQQEDSAVYLCASSSWTGENTEAFFGQGTRLTVV.

The chain uses TRBV6-5 and TRBJ2-3, with D hard to call. The ends were cut back, 4 bases at V and 0 bases at J, with 20 bases in the middle. The germline V gene has CDR1 MNHEY and CDR2 SVGAGI. CDR3 length equals 18 residues. The CDR3 sequence: CASSLRGDLTSSTDTQYF. The CDR3 region has the DNA TGTGCCAGCAGTTTGCGTGGGGATTTAACCTCTAGCACAGATACGCAGTATTTT.

The chain recombines TRBV12-3 or TRBV12-4 with TRBJ2-3, with D hard to call. The CDR3 spans 13 residues. Between the trimmed V and J ends, which lost 3 bases and 0 bases, there was a span of 4 bases. CDR3 region: CASSFPSTDTQYF. For the CDR3, the DNA is TGTGCCAGCAGTTTTCCTAGCACAGATACGCAGTATTTT.

The chain carries TRBV11-2 and TRBJ2-3; D is undetermined. The CDR3 extends over 13 amino acids. Germline V gene data show CDR1 as SGHAT and CDR2 as FQNNGV. V shed 5 bases and J shed 7 bases, with 13 bases lying between them. CDR3 DNA sequence: TGTGCCAGCAGCCCCCCCTGGGGAAATACGCAGTATTTT. Its protein is CASSPPWGNTQYF.

The V call is TRBV12-3 or TRBV12-4, the J call TRBJ2-1, with D perhaps matching TRBD1 (6 bases). The ends were cut back, 7 bases at V and 4 bases at J, with 17 bases in the middle. This CDR3 comprises 15 residues. DNA of the CDR3: TGTGCCAGCACCCATGGTACTAGGGGGTACAATGAGCAGTTCTTC. Its translation is CASTHGTRGYNEQFF.